This T cell receptor beta chain was recovered during a study of blood T cell repertoires in COVID-19. The CDR3 spans 15 residues. Trimming removed 0 bases from V and 7 bases from J, with 13 bases in between. Germline V gene sequence: CDR1 LNHDA, CDR2 SQIVND (reference sequence). This table comes from immunoSEQ multiplex PCR, and its TCRdb copy is limited to in-frame clones, with some not included. The table shows roughly 100,000 clones, with over 75% occurring only once. The chain is built from TRBV19 and TRBJ1-5; TRBD1 is a possible D gene (6 bases). The receptor comes from a man in his forties or fifties with acute or convalescent COVID-19. Sequenced: peripheral blood. The CDR3 sequence: CASSIEGRGYQPQHF. CDR3 in DNA: TGTGCCAGTAGTATAGAGGGCAGGGGATACCAGCCCCAGCATTTT.